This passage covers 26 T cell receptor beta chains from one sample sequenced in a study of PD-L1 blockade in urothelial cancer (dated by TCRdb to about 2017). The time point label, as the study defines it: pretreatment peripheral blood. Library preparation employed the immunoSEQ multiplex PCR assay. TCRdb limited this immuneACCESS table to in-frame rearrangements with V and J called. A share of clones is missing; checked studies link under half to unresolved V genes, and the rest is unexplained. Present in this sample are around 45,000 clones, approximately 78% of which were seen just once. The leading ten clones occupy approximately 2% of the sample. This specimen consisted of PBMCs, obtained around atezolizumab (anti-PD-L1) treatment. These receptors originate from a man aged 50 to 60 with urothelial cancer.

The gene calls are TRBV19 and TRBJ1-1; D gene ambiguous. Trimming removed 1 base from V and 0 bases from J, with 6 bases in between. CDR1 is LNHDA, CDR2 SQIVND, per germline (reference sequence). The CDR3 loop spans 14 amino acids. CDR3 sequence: CASSIAVMNTEAFF. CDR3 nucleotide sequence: TGTGCCAGTAGTATAGCAGTAATGAACACTGAAGCTTTCTTT.

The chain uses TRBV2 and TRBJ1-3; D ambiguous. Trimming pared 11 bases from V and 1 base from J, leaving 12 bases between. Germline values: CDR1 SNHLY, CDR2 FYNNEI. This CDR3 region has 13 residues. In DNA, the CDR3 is TGTGCCGTTACGCGGAGTTCTGGAAACACCATATATTTT. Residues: CAVTRSSGNTIYF.

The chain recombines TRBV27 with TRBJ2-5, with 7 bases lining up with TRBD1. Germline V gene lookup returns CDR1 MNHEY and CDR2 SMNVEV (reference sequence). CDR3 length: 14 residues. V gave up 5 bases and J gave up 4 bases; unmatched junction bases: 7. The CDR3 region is CASSTSGGRETQYF. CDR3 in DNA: TGTGCCAGCAGTACCTCAGGGGGTCGAGAGACCCAGTACTTC.

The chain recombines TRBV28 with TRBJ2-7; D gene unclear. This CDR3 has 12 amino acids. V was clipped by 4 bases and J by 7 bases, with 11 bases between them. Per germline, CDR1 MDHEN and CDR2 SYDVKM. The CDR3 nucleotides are TGTGCCAGCAGTTCCGGATACAGAGAGCAGTACGTC. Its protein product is CASSSGYREQYV.

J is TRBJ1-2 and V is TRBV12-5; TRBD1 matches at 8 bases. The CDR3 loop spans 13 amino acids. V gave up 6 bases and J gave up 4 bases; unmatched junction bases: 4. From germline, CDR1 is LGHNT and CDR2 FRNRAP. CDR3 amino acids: CASGDRGIYGYTF. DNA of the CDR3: TGTGCTAGTGGAGACAGGGGAATCTATGGCTACACCTTC.

This CDR3 is CASSFRVSGVSRDYEQYF. The CDR3 DNA is TGTGCCAGCAGTTTCCGAGTTAGCGGGGTATCCAGGGACTACGAGCAGTACTTC. The chain links TRBV27 to TRBJ2-7; 8 nucleotides align to TRBD2. V gave up 3 bases and J gave up 3 bases; unmatched junction bases: 16. The CDR3 runs 18 residues. Germline V gene data show CDR1 as MNHEY and CDR2 as SMNVEV (reference sequence).

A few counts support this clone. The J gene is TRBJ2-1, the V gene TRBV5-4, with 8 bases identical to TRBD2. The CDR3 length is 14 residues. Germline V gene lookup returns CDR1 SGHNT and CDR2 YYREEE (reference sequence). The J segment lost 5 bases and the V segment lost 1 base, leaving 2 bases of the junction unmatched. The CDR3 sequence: CASSLTGRDNEQFF. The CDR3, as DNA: TGTGCCAGCAGCTTGACCGGGAGGGACAATGAGCAGTTCTTC.

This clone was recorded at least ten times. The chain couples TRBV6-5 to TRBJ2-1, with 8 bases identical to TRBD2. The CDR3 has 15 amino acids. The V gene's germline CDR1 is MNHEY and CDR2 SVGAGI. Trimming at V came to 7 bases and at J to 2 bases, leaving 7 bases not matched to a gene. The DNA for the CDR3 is TGTGCCAGCACCCTCGGGGGGGGACCCTACAATGAGCAGTTCTTC. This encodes CASTLGGGPYNEQFF.

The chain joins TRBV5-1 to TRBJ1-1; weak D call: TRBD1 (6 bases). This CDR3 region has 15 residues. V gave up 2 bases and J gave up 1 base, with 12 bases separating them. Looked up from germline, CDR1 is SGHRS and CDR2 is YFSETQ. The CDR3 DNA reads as TGCGCCAGCAGCTTACAGGGCTGGGGGAACACTGAAGCTTTCTTT. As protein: CASSLQGWGNTEAFF.

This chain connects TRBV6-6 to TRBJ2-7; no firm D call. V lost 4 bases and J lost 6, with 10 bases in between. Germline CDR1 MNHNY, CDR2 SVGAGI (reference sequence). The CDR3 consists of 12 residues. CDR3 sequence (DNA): TGTGCCAGCAGTTCCTACGCTTCCGAGCAGTACTTC. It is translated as CASSSYASEQYF.

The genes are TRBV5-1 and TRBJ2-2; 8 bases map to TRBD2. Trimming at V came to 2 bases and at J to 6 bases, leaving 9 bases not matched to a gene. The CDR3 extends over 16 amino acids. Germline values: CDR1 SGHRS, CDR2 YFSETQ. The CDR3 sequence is CASSLESSGHSGELFF. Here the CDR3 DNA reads TGCGCCAGCAGCTTAGAGTCTAGCGGGCACTCCGGGGAGCTGTTTTTT.

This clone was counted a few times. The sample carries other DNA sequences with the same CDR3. CDR3 sequence: CASSPGQGRGYTF. In nucleotides, the CDR3 is TGTGCCAGCTCACCGGGACAGGGACGTGGCTACACCTTC. V usage is TRBV18 and J usage is TRBJ1-2, with 9 bases lining up with TRBD1. The CDR3 length is 13 residues. V lost 3 bases and J lost 7; bases outside the gene matches: 3. Germline CDR1 reads KGHSH; CDR2 reads LQKENI.

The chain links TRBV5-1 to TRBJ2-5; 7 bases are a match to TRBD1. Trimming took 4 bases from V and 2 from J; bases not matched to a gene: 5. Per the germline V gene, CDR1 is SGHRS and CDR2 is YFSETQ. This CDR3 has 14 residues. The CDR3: CASSNLDRQETQYF. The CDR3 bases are TGCGCCAGCAGCAACCTGGACAGGCAAGAGACCCAGTACTTC.

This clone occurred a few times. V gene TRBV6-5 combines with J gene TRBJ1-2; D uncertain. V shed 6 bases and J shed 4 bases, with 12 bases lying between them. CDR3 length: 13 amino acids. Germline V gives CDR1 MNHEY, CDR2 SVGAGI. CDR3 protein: CASSPTLGYGYTF. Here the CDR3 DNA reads TGTGCCAGCAGCCCGACTTTGGGCTATGGCTACACCTTC.

DNA of the CDR3: TGTGCCAGTAGTATCCAGCGGGGGAACAATGAGCAGTTCTTC. Translation gives CASSIQRGNNEQFF. The chain uses TRBV19 and TRBJ2-1; 8 positions agree with TRBD2. The germline V gene has CDR1 LNHDA and CDR2 SQIVND (reference sequence). With V trimmed by 3 bases and J by 5 bases, 3 bases remained unmatched. This CDR3 is 14 amino acids long.

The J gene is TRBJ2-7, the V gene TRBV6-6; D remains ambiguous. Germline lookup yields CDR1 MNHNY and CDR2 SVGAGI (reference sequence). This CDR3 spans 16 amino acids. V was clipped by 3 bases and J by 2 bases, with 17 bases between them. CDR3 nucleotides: TGTGCCAGCAGTTATGGTTCCGCGACATTTACCTACGAGCAGTACGTC. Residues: CASSYGSATFTYEQYV.

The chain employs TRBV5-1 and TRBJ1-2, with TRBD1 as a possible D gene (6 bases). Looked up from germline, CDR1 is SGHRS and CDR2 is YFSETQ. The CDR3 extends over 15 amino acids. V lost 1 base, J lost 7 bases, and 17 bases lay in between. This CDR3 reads CASSLSARGEAGYTF. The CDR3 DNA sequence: TGCGCCAGCAGCTTGAGTGCCAGGGGCGAAGCTGGCTACACCTTC.

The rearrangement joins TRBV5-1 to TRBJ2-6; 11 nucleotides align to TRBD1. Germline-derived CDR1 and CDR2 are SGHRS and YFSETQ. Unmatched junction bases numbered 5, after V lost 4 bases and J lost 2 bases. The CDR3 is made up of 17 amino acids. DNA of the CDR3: TGCGCCAGCAGCAACGGGACAGGGGGACCTGGGGCCAACGTCCTGACTTTC. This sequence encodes CASSNGTGGPGANVLTF.

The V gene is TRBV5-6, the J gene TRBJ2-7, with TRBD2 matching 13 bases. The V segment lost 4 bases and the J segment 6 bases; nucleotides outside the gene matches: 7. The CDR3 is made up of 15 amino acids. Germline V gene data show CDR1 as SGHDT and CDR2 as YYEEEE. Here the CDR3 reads CASSPGLAGALEQYF. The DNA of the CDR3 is TGTGCCAGCAGCCCAGGACTAGCGGGAGCTCTCGAGCAGTACTTC. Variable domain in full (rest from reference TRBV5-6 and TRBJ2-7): DAGVTQSPTHLIKTRGQQVTLRCSPKSGHDTVSWYQQALGQGPQFIFQYYEEEERQRGNFPDRFSGHQFPNYSSELNVNALLLGDSALYLCASSPGLAGALEQYFGPGTRLTVT.

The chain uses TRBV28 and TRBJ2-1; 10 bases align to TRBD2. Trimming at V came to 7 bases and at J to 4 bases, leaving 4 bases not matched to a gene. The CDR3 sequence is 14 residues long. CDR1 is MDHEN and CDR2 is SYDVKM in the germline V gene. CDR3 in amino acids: CASTKRGGYNEQFF. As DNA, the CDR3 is TGTGCCAGCACCAAGCGGGGGGGATACAATGAGCAGTTCTTC.

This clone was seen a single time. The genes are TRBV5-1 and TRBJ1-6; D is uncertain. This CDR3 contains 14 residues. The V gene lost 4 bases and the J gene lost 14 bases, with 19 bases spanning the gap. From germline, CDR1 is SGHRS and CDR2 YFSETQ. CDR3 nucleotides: TGCGCCAGCAGCCTAGATTCGCTTACCTCGGCCCTCCACTTT. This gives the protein CASSLDSLTSALHF.

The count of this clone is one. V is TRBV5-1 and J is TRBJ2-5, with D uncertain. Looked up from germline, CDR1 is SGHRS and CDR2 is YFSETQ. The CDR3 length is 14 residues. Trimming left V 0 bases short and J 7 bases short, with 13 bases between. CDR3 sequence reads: CASSLDSPMGTQYF. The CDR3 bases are TGCGCCAGCAGCTTGGACAGCCCGATGGGGACCCAGTACTTC.

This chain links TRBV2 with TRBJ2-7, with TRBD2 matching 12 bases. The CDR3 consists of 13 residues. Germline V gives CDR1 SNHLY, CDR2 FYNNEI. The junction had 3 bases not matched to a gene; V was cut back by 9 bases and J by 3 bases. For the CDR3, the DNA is TGTGCCAGTCTAGCGGGGGGGTTCTACGAGCAGTACGTC. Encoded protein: CASLAGGFYEQYV.

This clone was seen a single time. The CDR3: CASSLGGLAIDTQYF. CDR3 coding DNA: TGTGCCAGCAGCTTAGGAGGACTAGCGATAGATACGCAGTATTTT. The V gene is TRBV7-3, the J gene TRBJ2-3, with TRBD2 identical over 9 bases. The CDR3 runs to 15 residues. The V gene's germline CDR1 is SGHTA and CDR2 FQGTGA. Trimming removed 2 bases from V and 5 bases from J; junction bases left unmatched: 5.

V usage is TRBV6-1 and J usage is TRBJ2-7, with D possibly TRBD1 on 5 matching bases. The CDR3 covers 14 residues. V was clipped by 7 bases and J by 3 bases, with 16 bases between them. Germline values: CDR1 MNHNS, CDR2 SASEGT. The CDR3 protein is CASIRGSANYEQYF. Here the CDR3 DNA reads TGTGCCAGCATAAGGGGATCCGCAAACTACGAGCAGTACTTC.

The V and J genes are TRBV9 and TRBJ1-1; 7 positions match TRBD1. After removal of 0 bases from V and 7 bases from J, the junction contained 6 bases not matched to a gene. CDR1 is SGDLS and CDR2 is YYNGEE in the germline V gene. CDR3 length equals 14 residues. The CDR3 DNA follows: TGTGCCAGCAGCGTAGCGGGACAGTTACATGAAGCTTTCTTT. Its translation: CASSVAGQLHEAFF.